Shown below are 2 T cell receptor beta chains from a single sample sequenced in a study of T cell clonality in common variable immunodeficiency. Measured with immunoSEQ multiplex PCR; TCRdb has only the in-frame clones, and not every one. Listed here are about 52,000 clones without any singletons, the top ten holding 2% to 2.5%. The material sequenced was peripheral blood mononuclear cells. These receptors originate from a person aged 18 to 75 in good health.

This clone was recorded many times. The read is 3 residues too short to cover the CDR3 end, so that end is filled in from the germline J gene. This sequence joins TRBV7-3 and TRBJ2-2; 8 positions match TRBD2. V lost 0 bases and J lost 0; bases outside the gene matches: 0. CDR1 and CDR2 from the germline V gene are SGHTA and FQGTGA. The CDR3 runs 16 residues. The CDR3 spells CASSLTSGTNTGELFF. CDR3 bases read: TGTGCCAGCAGCTTAACTAGCGGGACGAACACCGGGGAG. Combining the CDR3 with reference TRBV7-3 and TRBJ2-2 gives the whole variable domain GAGVSQTPSNKVTEKGKYVELRCDPISGHTALYWYRQSLGQGPEFLIYFQGTGAADDSGLPNDRFFAVRPEGSVSTLKIQRTERGDSAVYLCASSLTSGTNTGELFFGEGSRLTVL.

As regards this clone: The CDR3 goes on 3 residues after the read ends, and that part is filled in from the germline J gene. The rearrangement joins TRBV30 to TRBJ1-1; D remains unclear. Germline values: CDR1 GTSNPN, CDR2 SVGIG (reference sequence). V lost 0 bases and J 6 bases, leaving 14 bases between the germline ends. The CDR3 has 14 amino acids. CDR3 sequence: CAWSVPGIFAEAFF. The sequenced part of the CDR3 DNA is TGTGCCTGGAGTGTACCGGGTATTTTCGCTGAA.